A single sample gave rise to the 10 T cell receptor beta chains below, sequenced in a study of graft-versus-host responses after intestinal transplantation. Profiling relied on immunoSEQ multiplex PCR, and the TCRdb table lists in-frame clones only, not all of them. The profile shows about 90,000 clones, 90% to 95% of them singletons. No antigens are known for them. The material was unstimulated CD8+ T cells sorted from spleen or lymph node cells, obtained before intestinal transplant. The receptors derive from a human donor who received an intestinal transplant.

The chain has TRBV4-3 and TRBJ1-4; D unresolved. CDR1 is LGHNA and CDR2 is YSLEER in the germline V gene. V shed 1 base and J shed 1 base, with 7 bases lying between them. The CDR3 extends over 15 amino acids. CDR3 DNA sequence: TGCGCCAGCAGCCAAGGGGAGCTAACTAATGAAAAACTGTTTTTT. It encodes CASSQGELTNEKLFF.

The chain links TRBV11-2 to TRBJ2-7; possibly TRBD2 for D (5 bases). V was cut by 2 bases and J by 3 bases, with 11 bases left in between. The CDR3 runs to 14 residues. Germline CDR1 reads SGHAT; CDR2 reads FQNNGV. DNA of the CDR3: TGTGCCAGCAGCTTAAGGGAGTACTACTACGAGCAGTACTTC. Its protein product is CASSLREYYYEQYF.

This clone was seen a single time. The chain uses TRBV4-1 and TRBJ2-3; 8 positions agree with TRBD1. Trimming cost V 4 bases and J 0 bases; bases outside gene matches: 12. Germline lookup yields CDR1 MGHRA and CDR2 YSYEKL. The CDR3 has 18 residues. The CDR3 DNA is TGCGCCAGCAGCCTAACAGGGGGGCCCCTGGAAAGCACAGATACGCAGTATTTT. This encodes CASSLTGGPLESTDTQYF.

Here the CDR3 DNA reads TGTGCCACCAGCCCACACGGGGTCACTGAAGCTTTCTTT. This gives the protein CATSPHGVTEAFF. The V gene is TRBV15, the J gene TRBJ1-1, with unresolved D. The CDR3 runs 13 residues. Germline assignment: CDR1 LNHNV and CDR2 YYDKDF (reference sequence). V lost 5 bases to trimming and J lost 4 bases, with 11 bases between them.

The table lists this clone with a count of one. The chain combines TRBV4-3 with TRBJ2-1; TRBD2 might be the D (6 bases). The CDR3 loop spans 14 amino acids. Trimming removed 4 bases from V and 5 bases from J, with 12 bases in between. Germline V CDR1 and CDR2: LGHNA, YSLEER. The CDR3 DNA sequence: TGCGCCAGCAGCCCGGGACTCGCAGACAATGAGCAGTTCTTC. Translating gives CASSPGLADNEQFF.

This chain uses TRBV6-5 with TRBJ2-7; weak D call: TRBD1 (6 bases). This CDR3 has 15 amino acids. CDR1 is MNHEY and CDR2 is SVGAGI in the germline V gene. The V end lost 3 bases, the J end lost 0 bases, and 12 bases lay between the germline ends. Written as DNA, the CDR3 is TGTGCCAGCAGTTATCGGGACACCTACTCCTACGAGCAGTACTTC. Translation: CASSYRDTYSYEQYF.

This clone was counted once. The chain is built from TRBV5-4 and TRBJ2-7; 9 positions agree with TRBD1. The germline V gene encodes CDR1 SGHNT and CDR2 YYREEE (reference sequence). Trimming took 0 bases from V and 4 from J; bases not matched to a gene: 2. This CDR3 is built from 14 residues. CDR3 DNA: TGTGCCAGCAGCTTGGGACAGGGGGAATACGAGCAGTACTTC. This translates into CASSLGQGEYEQYF.

This chain joins TRBV7-9 and TRBJ2-1, with TRBD2 identical over 9 bases. Germline V gene sequence: CDR1 SEHNR, CDR2 FQNEAQ (reference sequence). V lost 5 bases and J lost 8; bases outside the gene matches: 10. The CDR3 length is 15 residues. The CDR3 sequence is CASSARVAGAHEQFF. Written as DNA, the CDR3 is TGTGCCAGCAGCGCCCGGGTAGCGGGAGCCCATGAGCAGTTCTTC.

This chain joins TRBV6-1 and TRBJ2-7, with 8 bases matching TRBD1. The V gene end was trimmed by 4 bases and the J gene end by 3 bases; junction bases not matched to a gene: 5. CDR1 is MNHNS, CDR2 SASEGT, per germline. The length of the CDR3 is 14 residues. The CDR3 here is CASSGPGGLYEQYF. CDR3 nucleotides: TGTGCCAGCAGTGGTCCAGGGGGCCTCTACGAGCAGTACTTC.

The chain uses TRBV30 and TRBJ2-7; TRBD1 might be the D (5 bases). The CDR3 contains 13 residues. V was clipped by 0 bases and J by 0 bases, with 6 bases between them. Germline CDR1 and CDR2: GTSNPN and SVGIG (reference sequence). CDR3 sequence (DNA): TGTGCCTGGAGTGTAACAGGCTCCTACGAGCAGTACTTC. It specifies CAWSVTGSYEQYF.